Listed below are T cell receptor beta chains from one sample, sequenced in a study of STAT3 mutations in large granular lymphocyte leukemia. Profiling relied on immunoSEQ multiplex PCR, and the TCRdb table lists in-frame clones only, not all of them. Of over 30,000 clones in the sample, about 88% were seen once. The sequenced sample was PBMCs. These receptors all come from a human donor with T large granular lymphocyte leukemia. Some clones in this sample may be carry-over from other donors' samples. Both conserved end residues are part of each CDR3. The D gene is left open where the match is weak. Expanded clones are given a class, and other clones once, few, many or no size at all.

D	size	V	J	CDR3	DNA
-	-	TRBV2	TRBJ2-7	CASTPLGPTYEQYF	TGTGCCAGCACTCCCCTTGGGCCCACCTACGAGCAGTACTTC
-	-	TRBV5-4	TRBJ1-2	CASSLDQGNYGYTF	TGTGCCAGCAGCTTGGACCAGGGGAACTATGGCTACACCTTC
-	-	TRBV28	TRBJ2-2	CASTPRGAGIPGELFF	TGTGCCAGCACTCCCCGAGGGGCAGGGATTCCCGGGGAGCTGTTTTTT
-	-	TRBV28	TRBJ1-1	CASLRELNTEAFF	TGTGCCAGTCTCAGGGAATTGAACACTGAAGCTTTCTTT
-	-	TRBV2	TRBJ1-4	CASGPTNEKLFF	TGTGCAAGCGGCCCAACTAATGAAAAACTGTTTTTT
-	-	TRBV5-1	TRBJ1-1	CASSLGGGDAFF	TGCGCCAGCAGCTTGGGGGGAGGAGATGCTTTCTTT
-	-	TRBV5-1	TRBJ2-2	CASSWTNTGELFF	TGCGCCAGCAGCTGGACCAACACCGGGGAGCTGTTTTTT
TRBD1	-	TRBV4-3	TRBJ1-6	CASSQDGQVYNSPLHF	TGCGCCAGCAGCCAAGACGGACAGGTCTATAATTCACCCCTCCACTTT
-	-	TRBV10-3	TRBJ2-7	CAISESGRGFRF	TGTGCCATCAGTGAGTCCGGACGGGGATTTCGCTTC
-	once	TRBV28	TRBJ1-3	CASSFSGNTIYF	TGTGCCAGCAGTTTCTCTGGAAACACCATATATTTT
TRBD1	-	TRBV7-9	TRBJ2-2	CASSLARRDRKNTGELFF	TGTGCCAGCAGCTTAGCTAGGAGGGACAGGAAGAACACCGGGGAGCTGTTTTTT
TRBD1	-	TRBV5-1	TRBJ1-1	CASSPYQQGSWENTEAFF	TGCGCCAGCAGCCCTTACCAACAGGGGTCTTGGGAGAACACTGAAGCTTTCTTT
TRBD2	-	TRBV5-1	TRBJ2-2	CASSSWGLAENTGELFF	TGCGCCAGCAGCTCCTGGGGACTAGCGGAAAACACCGGGGAGCTGTTTTTT
TRBD1	-	TRBV29-1	TRBJ1-1	CSVEPSGGTEAFF	TGCAGCGTTGAGCCTTCAGGGGGCACTGAAGCTTTCTTT
TRBD1	-	TRBV18	TRBJ1-5	CASSGTASNQPQHF	TGTGCCAGCTCAGGGACAGCTAGCAATCAGCCCCAGCATTTT
-	-	TRBV5-6	TRBJ1-1	CASSFSSAAEAFF	TGTGCCAGCAGCTTCAGTAGCGCGGCTGAAGCTTTCTTT
-	once	TRBV5-1	TRBJ2-3	CASSLRQYSDTQYF	TGCGCCAGCAGCCTCCGACAGTACTCAGATACGCAGTATTTT
TRBD1	-	TRBV6-6	TRBJ1-4	CASSYSGQTNEKLFF	TGTGCCAGCAGTTACTCGGGACAGACGAATGAAAAACTGTTTTTT
-	once	TRBV7-2	TRBJ2-2	CASSPDTGELFF	TGTGCCAGCAGCCCAGACACCGGGGAGCTGTTTTTT
-	-	TRBV9	TRBJ2-2	CASSVDPGTYTGELFF	TGTGCCAGCAGCGTAGACCCCGGGACATACACCGGGGAGCTGTTTTTT
-	-	TRBV15	TRBJ2-3	CATSREAGARTDTQYF	TGTGCCACCAGCAGAGAGGCGGGGGCCCGCACAGATACGCAGTATTTT
-	few	TRBV11-3	TRBJ2-7	CASSLVTGKEQYF	TGTGCCAGCAGCTTAGTAACAGGGAAGGAGCAGTACTTC
TRBD1	-	TRBV5-4	TRBJ2-6	CASSSPGQGAGANVLTF	TGTGCCAGCAGCTCACCGGGACAGGGGGCTGGGGCCAACGTCCTGACTTTC
-	-	TRBV4-2	TRBJ2-2	CASSREGSITGELFF	TGTGCCAGCAGCCGGGAAGGGTCGATCACCGGGGAGCTGTTTTTT
-	-	TRBV6-6	TRBJ1-1	CASSYSTVEAFF	TGTGCCAGCAGTTACTCGACTGTTGAAGCTTTCTTT
-	-	TRBV7-8	TRBJ1-6	CASRQTPGGFRSPLHF	TGTGCCAGCAGGCAAACGCCCGGGGGCTTTCGATCACCCCTCCACTTT
TRBD1	-	TRBV7-7	TRBJ1-6	CASSPTFNDRGLSYNSPLHF	TGTGCTAGCAGCCCTACCTTCAACGACAGGGGCCTATCCTATAATTCACCCCTCCACTTT
TRBD1	-	TRBV19	TRBJ2-7	CASRPGDRGLYEQYF	TGTGCCAGTAGACCGGGGGACAGGGGGCTTTACGAGCAGTACTTC
-	-	TRBV15	TRBJ2-1	CATSTRDGSSSYNEQFF	TGTGCCACCAGCACCCGGGATGGGTCGAGCTCCTACAATGAGCAGTTCTTC
-	-	TRBV5-1	TRBJ1-1	CASSPPWTNTEAFF	TGCGCCAGCAGCCCCCCCTGGACGAACACTGAAGCTTTCTTT
-	-	TRBV19	TRBJ2-2	CASSIRGETGELFF	TGTGCCAGTAGTATCAGGGGGGAAACCGGGGAGCTGTTTTTT
TRBD1	-	TRBV7-9	TRBJ1-2	CASSRQGISLDGYTF	TGTGCCAGCAGCAGACAGGGGATTTCGTTAGATGGCTACACCTTC
-	few	TRBV7-2	TRBJ2-3	CASSLIRDSYTQYF	TGTGCCAGCAGCTTAATAAGGGACTCTTATACGCAGTATTTT
-	-	TRBV19	TRBJ1-3	CASSMSPARAGNTIYF	TGTGCCAGTAGTATGAGTCCCGCCAGGGCTGGAAACACCATATATTTT
TRBD2	once	TRBV6-4	TRBJ2-1	CASSAAGGNNEQFF	TGTGCCAGCAGTGCGGCGGGGGGCAACAATGAGCAGTTCTTC
-	-	TRBV9	TRBJ1-1	CASSALKAPEAFF	TGTGCCAGCAGCGCCCTGAAGGCCCCTGAAGCTTTCTTT
TRBD2	-	TRBV2	TRBJ2-3	CASSDRSPLRGWQYF	TGTGCCAGCAGCGACCGCTCGCCTTTGCGGGGGTGGCAGTATTTT
-	-	TRBV19	TRBJ1-1	CASSTARNTEAFF	TGTGCCAGTAGTACAGCTAGAAACACTGAAGCTTTCTTT
-	-	TRBV6-1	TRBJ1-5	CARVSRVFDQPQHF	TGTGCCAGGGTCAGCAGGGTGTTCGATCAGCCCCAGCATTTT
-	-	TRBV6-6	TRBJ1-1	CASSYSPGISTEAFF	TGTGCCAGCAGTTACTCCCCGGGTATCAGCACTGAAGCTTTCTTT
-	-	TRBV4-2	TRBJ1-5	CASSQGASGRRQPQHF	TGTGCCAGCAGCCAAGGGGCGTCAGGAAGGCGACAGCCCCAGCATTTT
-	-	TRBV28	TRBJ1-1	CASTSPNTEAFF	TGTGCCAGCACTAGCCCGAACACTGAAGCTTTCTTT
-	-	TRBV2	TRBJ1-2	CASSEQEMGYGYTF	TGTGCCAGCAGTGAGCAGGAGATGGGCTATGGCTACACCTTC
-	-	TRBV30	TRBJ2-4	CAWSVRGLAKNIQYF	TGTGCCTGGAGTGTACGGGGATTAGCCAAAAACATTCAGTACTTC
TRBD1	-	TRBV10-2	TRBJ1-1	CASSPRDRLNTEAFF	TGCGCCAGCAGCCCCCGGGACAGGTTGAACACTGAAGCTTTCTTT